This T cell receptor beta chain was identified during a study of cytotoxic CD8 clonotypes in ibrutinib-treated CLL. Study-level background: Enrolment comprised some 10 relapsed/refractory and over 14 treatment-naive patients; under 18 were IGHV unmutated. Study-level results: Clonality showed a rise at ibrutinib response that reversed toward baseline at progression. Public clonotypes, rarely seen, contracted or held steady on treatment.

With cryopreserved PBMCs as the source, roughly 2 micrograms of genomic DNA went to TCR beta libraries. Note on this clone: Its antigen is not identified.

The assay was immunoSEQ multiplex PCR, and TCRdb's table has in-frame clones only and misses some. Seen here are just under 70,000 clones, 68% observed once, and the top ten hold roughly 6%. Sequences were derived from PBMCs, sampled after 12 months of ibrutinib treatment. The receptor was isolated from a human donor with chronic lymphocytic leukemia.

The chain's CDR3 is CASSSPGTDQISGGIYNEQFF. CDR3 sequence (DNA): TGTGCCAGCAGCTCCCCCGGGACAGACCAGATTAGCGGGGGGATCTACAATGAGCAGTTCTTC. J is TRBJ2-1 and V is TRBV9, with 10 bases that match TRBD2. V was pared by 4 bases and J by 3 bases, with 22 bases of the junction left unmatched. Germline-derived CDR1 and CDR2 are SGDLS and YYNGEE. The CDR3 consists of 21 residues.